A single sample gave rise to the 17 T cell receptor beta chains below, sequenced in a study of radiotherapy plus CTLA-4 blockade in lung cancer. Some clones are missing from TCRdb's copy, which holds only in-frame ones; the method was immunoSEQ multiplex PCR. The sample consists of about 77,000 clones, approximately 73% of them appearing once. The starting material was peripheral blood, obtained from a patient treated with radiotherapy plus ipilimumab. Receptors were obtained from a human donor with non-small cell lung cancer whose response to radiotherapy plus ipilimumab could not be evaluated.

The J gene is TRBJ2-5, the V gene TRBV7-3; D is unclear. With 3 bases removed from V and 5 bases from J, the gap between germline ends came to 10 bases. Per the germline V gene, CDR1 is SGHTA and CDR2 is FQGTGA. The CDR3 is made up of 13 amino acids. The CDR3 DNA follows: TGTGCCAGCAGCTTCGCCGACAAGGAGACCCAGTACTTC. It is translated as CASSFADKETQYF. The entire variable domain, with the rest obtained from reference TRBV7-3 and TRBJ2-5, is as follows: GAGVSQTPSNKVTEKGKYVELRCDPISGHTALYWYRQSLGQGPEFLIYFQGTGAADDSGLPNDRFFAVRPEGSVSTLKIQRTERGDSAVYLCASSFADKETQYFGPGTRLLVL.

This clone appeared once. The genes are TRBV30 and TRBJ1-6; D gene unclear. V dropped 0 bases and J dropped 8 bases, with 8 bases sitting between them. The CDR3 spans 13 residues. The germline CDR1 and CDR2 sequences are GTSNPN and SVGIG (reference sequence). Here the CDR3 reads CAWSVQLHSPLHF. The CDR3 DNA reads as TGTGCCTGGAGTGTACAGCTGCATTCACCCCTCCACTTT.

V gene TRBV6-1 combines with J gene TRBJ2-7; 8 bases agree with TRBD1. The V and J ends lost 5 bases and 6 bases, in that order; junction bases with no gene match: 6. There are 13 residues in the CDR3. The V gene's germline CDR1 is MNHNS and CDR2 SASEGT. The CDR3: CASSPGQGGEQYF. The DNA of the CDR3 is TGTGCCAGCAGTCCAGGACAGGGCGGCGAGCAGTACTTC.

This clone was observed a few times. The chain has TRBV28 and TRBJ1-1; TRBD1 matches 7 bases. This CDR3 spans 18 amino acids. Losses at the gene ends were 6 bases for V and 1 base for J; bases not matched to a gene: 17. Germline loops: CDR1 MDHEN, CDR2 SYDVKM. This CDR3 reads CASSPGGVWGQWNTEAFF. The CDR3 DNA reads TGTGCCAGCAGCCCCGGTGGGGTATGGGGACAGTGGAACACTGAAGCTTTCTTT.

This chain links TRBV19 with TRBJ1-5; D is undetermined. This CDR3 has 14 amino acids. CDR1 and CDR2 (germline): LNHDA, SQIVND (reference sequence). V lost 3 bases and J lost 6, with 12 bases in between. DNA of the CDR3: TGTGCCAGTAGTATGGCGGCTCAAAGTCAGCCCCAGCATTTT. This encodes CASSMAAQSQPQHF.

This clone was observed a handful of times. The V and J genes are TRBV7-8 and TRBJ2-3, with D perhaps TRBD2 (5 bases). The CDR3 totals 13 residues. V lost 4 bases and J 9 bases, leaving 14 bases between the germline ends. Germline assignment: CDR1 SGHVS and CDR2 FQNEAQ. The CDR3 nucleotides are TGTGCCAGCAGCTCAAGCATAGGGAGCACGCAGTATTTT. Protein product: CASSSSIGSTQYF.

This sequence joins TRBV28 and TRBJ2-3; tentatively, D is TRBD1 (6 bases). The CDR3 totals 12 residues. The V end lost 4 bases, the J end lost 6 bases, and 8 bases lay between the germline ends. Germline lookup yields CDR1 MDHEN and CDR2 SYDVKM. In DNA, the CDR3 is TGTGCCAGCAGTTGGGGGCTTGATACGCAGTATTTT. Amino acid sequence: CASSWGLDTQYF.

The chain employs TRBV5-1 and TRBJ2-7; no firm D call. The CDR3 is 14 residues long. The germline V and J ends were trimmed by 0 bases and 0 bases, with 7 bases remaining between them. Per the germline V gene, CDR1 is SGHRS and CDR2 is YFSETQ. The CDR3 is CASSLVPLSYEQYF. In DNA, the CDR3 is TGCGCCAGCAGCTTGGTTCCTCTCTCCTACGAGCAGTACTTC.

The rearrangement links TRBV11-2 to TRBJ2-7; 7 bases are shared with TRBD2. Germline loops: CDR1 SGHAT, CDR2 FQNNGV. The CDR3 totals 15 residues. V trimming: 4 bases; J trimming: 5 bases; junction bases outside the gene matches: 11. The DNA for the CDR3 is TGTGCCAGCAGCTCAGTCTTTGGCGGGAGAGACGAGCAGTACTTC. The encoded protein is CASSSVFGGRDEQYF.

V and J are TRBV25-1 and TRBJ2-5, with TRBD1 matching over 9 bases. The CDR3 loop spans 13 amino acids. The germline V gene encodes CDR1 MGHDK and CDR2 SYGVNS. After removal of 6 bases from V and 2 bases from J, the junction contained 1 base not matched to a gene. CDR3 in DNA: TGTGCCAGCAGCGACAGGGGGCAAGAGACCCAGTACTTC. Residues: CASSDRGQETQYF.

The gene calls are TRBV5-1 and TRBJ2-1; 8 bases are a match to TRBD2. The CDR3 runs to 18 residues. Trimming at V came to 1 base and at J to 0 bases, leaving 9 bases not matched to a gene. Germline loops: CDR1 SGHRS, CDR2 YFSETQ. The CDR3 is CASSLWGSGNPSYNEQFF. The CDR3 bases are TGCGCCAGCAGCTTGTGGGGTAGCGGGAACCCCTCCTACAATGAGCAGTTCTTC.

V usage is TRBV6-5 and J usage is TRBJ1-3; D is possibly TRBD1 (6 bases). Germline CDR1 is MNHEY and CDR2 is SVGAGI. V was cut by 6 bases and J by 0 bases, with 12 bases left in between. The CDR3 length is 15 residues. The CDR3 reads CASSRGRPSGNTIYF. CDR3 nucleotide sequence: TGTGCCAGCAGCAGGGGACGGCCCTCTGGAAACACCATATATTTT.

This chain joins TRBV7-3 and TRBJ1-1; D is uncertain. The CDR3 is 13 residues long. The germline V gene has CDR1 SGHTA and CDR2 FQGTGA. Trimming shortened V by 2 bases and J by 9 bases, and 13 bases separated the two germline ends. The CDR3 sequence is CASSLDDGAQAFF. The CDR3 nucleotides are TGTGCCAGCAGCTTAGATGACGGAGCCCAAGCTTTCTTT.

This clone was observed a few times. This chain uses TRBV9 with TRBJ2-2, with TRBD2 identical over 10 bases. The CDR3 totals 17 residues. CDR1 is SGDLS, CDR2 YYNGEE, per germline. V gave up 4 bases and J gave up 7 bases; unmatched junction bases: 13. Here the CDR3 reads CASSSQRGGLNGGELFF. CDR3 nucleotides: TGTGCCAGCAGCTCACAGCGGGGGGGCCTTAATGGCGGGGAGCTGTTTTTT.

This chain uses TRBV7-7 with TRBJ2-2; weak D call: TRBD2 (5 bases). CDR1 is SSHAT and CDR2 is FNYEAQ in the germline V gene (reference sequence). V was trimmed by 0 bases and J by 3 bases, leaving 5 bases between them. The CDR3 is 14 amino acids. CDR3 region: CASSLARDTGELFF. The DNA for the CDR3 is TGTGCCAGCAGCTTAGCGCGGGACACCGGGGAGCTGTTTTTT. Variable domain in full (rest from reference TRBV7-7 and TRBJ2-2): GAGVSQSPRYKVTKRGQDVTLRCDPISSHATLYWYQQALGQGPEFLTYFNYEAQPDKSGLPSDRFSAERPEGSISTLTIQRTEQRDSAMYRCASSLARDTGELFFGEGSRLTVL.

The V call is TRBV7-2, the J call TRBJ2-7; 10 nucleotides line up with TRBD1. Trimming removed 5 bases from V and 5 bases from J; junction bases left unmatched: 9. This CDR3 has 15 amino acids. Germline-derived CDR1 and CDR2 are SGHTA and FQGNSA. CDR3 DNA: TGTGCCAGCAGCGCCCGACAGGGGGCGAGGAACGAGCAGTACTTC. Translated: CASSARQGARNEQYF. The full variable domain, its missing parts supplied by reference TRBV7-2 and TRBJ2-7, is GAGVSQSPSNKVTEKGKDVELRCDPISGHTALYWYRQSLGQGLEFLIYFQGNSAPDKSGLPSDRFSAERTGGSVSTLTIQRTQQEDSAVYLCASSARQGARNEQYFGPGTRLTVT.

V and J are TRBV28 and TRBJ2-1, with D possibly TRBD2 on 5 matching bases. V lost 7 bases, J lost 0 bases, and 7 bases lay in between. The CDR3 sequence is 13 residues long. Per the germline V gene, CDR1 is MDHEN and CDR2 is SYDVKM. The CDR3 sequence: CASMEDSYNEQFF. For the CDR3, the DNA is TGTGCCAGCATGGAGGACTCCTACAATGAGCAGTTCTTC. The full variable domain, rest sourced from reference TRBV28 and TRBJ2-1, is DVKVTQSSRYLVKRTGEKVFLECVQDMDHENMFWYRQDPGLGLRLIYFSYDVKMKEKGDIPEGYSVSREKKERFSLILESASTNQTSMYLCASMEDSYNEQFFGPGTRLTVL.